This T cell receptor (beta chain) was obtained from a study of T cell changes during pregnancy in multiple sclerosis. The assay was immunoSEQ multiplex PCR, and TCRdb's table has in-frame clones only and misses some. The table shows about 100,000 clones, with roughly 90% occurring only once. Per germline, CDR1 MRHNA and CDR2 SNTAGT. Germline trimming cut 6 bases from V and 6 bases from J; bases unmatched to any gene: 10. The CDR3 runs 15 residues. The chain joins TRBV6-4 to TRBJ2-3; 9 bases are shared with TRBD2. The sequenced sample was peripheral blood, obtained after pregnancy. This receptor was taken from a female donor with multiple sclerosis, enrolled in a pregnancy study. In nucleotides, the CDR3 is TGTGCCAGCAGGCCCGGGACTAGCACATCGGATACGCAGTATTTT. This sequence encodes CASRPGTSTSDTQYF.